This TCR beta chain is from a study of T cell clonotyping in hematopoietic cell transplantation. The study's findings and limits: At the given depth, recipient repertoires were over 95% de novo clonotypes. Higher Inverse Simpson Index values in graft donor and pretransplant recipient predicted broader posttransplant TCR diversity. After transplant, recipient diversity fell while pathologically expanded clonotypes grew through day 180.

The data were produced by immunoSEQ multiplex PCR, yet TCRdb's version contains in-frame clones alone and is incomplete. The data hold about 41,000 clones, with approximately 95% observed a single time. Germline CDR1 reads SGDLS; CDR2 reads YYNGEE. V lost 0 bases, J lost 4 bases, and 7 bases lay in between. The CDR3 covers 13 residues. Notes on this clone: No antigen is known for it.

The rearrangement links TRBV9 to TRBJ1-2, with a tentative D call TRBD1 (5 bases). The sample taken for sequencing was peripheral blood mononuclear cells. The origin of this receptor is a young man in good health. Some clones in this sample may be carry-over from other donors' samples. The CDR3 is CASSVGGTYGYTF. The CDR3, as DNA: TGTGCCAGCAGCGTAGGGGGGACCTATGGCTACACCTTC.